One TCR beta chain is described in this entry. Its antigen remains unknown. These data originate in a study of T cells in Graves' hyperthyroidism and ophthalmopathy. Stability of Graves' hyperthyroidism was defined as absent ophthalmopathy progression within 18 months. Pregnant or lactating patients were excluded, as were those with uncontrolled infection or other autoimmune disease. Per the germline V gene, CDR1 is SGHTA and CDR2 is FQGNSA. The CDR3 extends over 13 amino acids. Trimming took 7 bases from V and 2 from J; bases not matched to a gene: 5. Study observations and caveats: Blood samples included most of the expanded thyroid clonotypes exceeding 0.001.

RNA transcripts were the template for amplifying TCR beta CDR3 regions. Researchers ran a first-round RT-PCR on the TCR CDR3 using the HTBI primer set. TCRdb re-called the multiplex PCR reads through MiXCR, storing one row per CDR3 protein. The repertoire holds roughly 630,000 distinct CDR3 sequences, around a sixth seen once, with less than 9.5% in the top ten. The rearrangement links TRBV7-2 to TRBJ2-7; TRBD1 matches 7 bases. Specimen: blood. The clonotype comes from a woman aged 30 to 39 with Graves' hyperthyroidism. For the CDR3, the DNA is TGTGCCAGCACGCACAGGGGACCCTACGAGCAGTACTTC. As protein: CASTHRGPYEQYF.